A single sample gave rise to the 3 T cell receptor beta chains below, sequenced in a study of Ad26.COV2.S vaccination and SARS-CoV-2 variants. TCRdb's table, derived via immunoSEQ multiplex PCR, lists solely in-frame clones and lacks some. This sample has about 480,000 clones; approximately 90% occur once, and the top ten carry roughly 13%. Treatment described: roughly 18 received Ad26.COV2.S at low or high dose, single or two shots; about 5 received placebo; per-sample allocation not given. Repertoires come from day 63 after the first vaccine or placebo injection. The sample was peripheral blood, taken in a trial of Ad26.COV2.S vaccine versus placebo. These receptors all come from a person between 18 and 59 years old who received the Ad26.COV2.S COVID-19 vaccine or a placebo.

The chain joins TRBV12-3 or TRBV12-4 to TRBJ2-7, with D hard to call. The CDR3 length is 11 residues. The V gene lost 6 bases and the J gene lost 5 bases, with 8 bases spanning the gap. CDR3 bases: TGTGCCAGCAGACTCGGAGACGAGCAGTACTTC. Its protein is CASRLGDEQYF.

The CDR3 DNA sequence: TGTGCCAGCTCACAGGGGTTTGAAGCTTTCTTT. Its translation is CASSQGFEAFF. This chain connects TRBV18 to TRBJ1-1; weak D call: TRBD1 (5 bases). Germline V gene sequence: CDR1 KGHSH, CDR2 LQKENI. V gave up 4 bases and J gave up 7 bases, with 7 bases separating them. This CDR3 has 11 residues.

V usage is TRBV6-6 and J usage is TRBJ2-7, with 13 bases aligning to TRBD2. Germline CDR1 and CDR2: MNHNY and SVGAGI (reference sequence). This CDR3 has 15 residues. V lost 6 bases and J lost 3; bases outside the gene matches: 5. The CDR3 here is CASSLRTSGSYEQYF. The CDR3 bases are TGTGCCAGCAGCCTAAGGACTAGCGGGAGCTACGAGCAGTACTTC.